The clone carrying this T cell receptor (beta chain) was found many times. The data derive from a study of CD8 T cells in ankylosing spondylitis. J was trimmed by 5 bases and V by 5 bases; bases with no gene match: 7. Germline V gene data show CDR1 as SNHLY and CDR2 as FYNNEI. CDR3 size: 14 residues. Scientists made TCR beta libraries using quantitative 5'-RACE with molecular barcodes. TCRdb re-called the 5' RACE reads with MiXCR, one entry per CDR3 protein. The table lists around 210,000 distinct CDR3 sequences, around 8% of them singletons, with roughly 4.9% in the top ten. The V and J genes are TRBV2 and TRBJ2-7; the match to TRBD2 covers 9 bases. This clonotype originated in a female donor with ankylosing spondylitis or in good health (not recorded which). The sequenced sample was blood, either unsorted or a sorted T cell fraction (not recorded which). CDR3 nucleotide sequence: TGTGCCAGCAGTTTTAGCGGGAGTCGCGACGAGCAGTACTTC. Its protein is CASSFSGSRDEQYF.